A selection of T cell receptor beta chains follows, all from one sample in a study of lymphopenia after photon versus proton radiotherapy. The method was immunoSEQ multiplex PCR; TCRdb's version includes in-frame clones alone and lacks a portion of them. The sample holds more than 20,000 clones, 75% to 90% seen once. The sample consisted of peripheral blood, taken from a patient treated with photon-based radiotherapy. The receptors shown here come from a woman aged 45-65 years with pancreatic cancer. The conserved cysteine and the conserved F or W are not part of the CDR3 here. Fields, in order: CDR3 protein, V gene, J gene, D gene. The D gene is left open where the match is weak.

cdr3_aa: ASSLAGVDNEQF
v_call: TRBV6-6
j_call: TRBJ2-1
d_call: TRBD2

cdr3_aa: ASSILPGELF
v_call: TRBV19
j_call: TRBJ2-2
d_call: .

cdr3_aa: ASSSTSAYTGELF
v_call: TRBV27
j_call: TRBJ2-2
d_call: TRBD2

cdr3_aa: ASSVGGRRDYEQY
v_call: TRBV9
j_call: TRBJ2-7
d_call: .

cdr3_aa: ASSQDRELSFHNEQF
v_call: TRBV4-3
j_call: TRBJ2-1
d_call: .

cdr3_aa: ASIPGRSPYEQY
v_call: TRBV6-1
j_call: TRBJ2-7
d_call: .

cdr3_aa: ASSQGGQGQETQY
v_call: TRBV19
j_call: TRBJ2-5
d_call: .

cdr3_aa: ASSLAQMGLAGYNEQF
v_call: TRBV7-8
j_call: TRBJ2-1
d_call: TRBD2

cdr3_aa: ASSSLSSHYEQY
v_call: TRBV7-9
j_call: TRBJ2-7
d_call: .

cdr3_aa: ASVSQGTYNEQF
v_call: TRBV7-9
j_call: TRBJ2-1
d_call: .

cdr3_aa: SVAGTSDPRSSYNEQF
v_call: TRBV29-1
j_call: TRBJ2-1
d_call: TRBD2

cdr3_aa: ASSFVKGLKYEQY
v_call: TRBV7-2
j_call: TRBJ2-7
d_call: .

cdr3_aa: ASSLGQDSSYEQY
v_call: TRBV4-3
j_call: TRBJ2-7
d_call: TRBD1

cdr3_aa: ASSGLVSNEQF
v_call: TRBV6-6
j_call: TRBJ2-1
d_call: .

cdr3_aa: AWRSGLSYEQY
v_call: TRBV30
j_call: TRBJ2-7
d_call: .

cdr3_aa: AWGTEANYGYT
v_call: TRBV30
j_call: TRBJ1-2
d_call: TRBD1

cdr3_aa: ASSLDGGARRETQY
v_call: TRBV11-2
j_call: TRBJ2-5
d_call: .

cdr3_aa: ASSLREQTGGGNQPQH
v_call: TRBV7-6
j_call: TRBJ1-5
d_call: .

cdr3_aa: ASSVEGLGYGYT
v_call: TRBV9
j_call: TRBJ1-2
d_call: .

cdr3_aa: ASSGGKDNEQF
v_call: TRBV13
j_call: TRBJ2-1
d_call: .

cdr3_aa: ASSLFWGGRALTYEQY
v_call: TRBV5-4
j_call: TRBJ2-7
d_call: TRBD2

cdr3_aa: ASSQGLAEAGANVLT
v_call: TRBV4-1
j_call: TRBJ2-6
d_call: TRBD2

cdr3_aa: ASSEQTGKAF
v_call: TRBV7-8
j_call: TRBJ1-1
d_call: TRBD1

cdr3_aa: ASSSVGGQETQY
v_call: TRBV5-4
j_call: TRBJ2-5
d_call: .

cdr3_aa: ASSFDGRAADTQY
v_call: TRBV5-1
j_call: TRBJ2-3
d_call: TRBD2

cdr3_aa: ASSVRLAEGSHSYNEQF
v_call: TRBV6-1
j_call: TRBJ2-1
d_call: TRBD2

cdr3_aa: SLPGLAGLNTGELF
v_call: TRBV29-1
j_call: TRBJ2-2
d_call: TRBD2

cdr3_aa: ASSQAYRDSTYNEQF
v_call: TRBV4-3
j_call: TRBJ2-1
d_call: .

cdr3_aa: ASSLGGGLNQPQH
v_call: TRBV28
j_call: TRBJ1-5
d_call: TRBD1